These T cell receptor beta chains were read from a single sample in a study of response to subunit inactivated influenza vaccine. From the RT-PCR reads, TCRdb called clonotypes with MiXCR, one entry per CDR3 protein. The sample records roughly 500,000 distinct CDR3 sequences, about 25% being singletons. The specimen comprised CD4+ T cells sorted from PBMCs, sampled roughly 5 days after vaccination. The receptors stem from a man aged 45-65 years who received an inactivated influenza vaccine. Each CDR3 is given without its conserved first and last residue. A D gene is named only where the DNA matches it firmly.

D gene	J gene	V gene	CDR3 protein
.	TRBJ2-3	TRBV10-3	AISDRGDTQY
TRBD1	TRBJ1-2	TRBV5-4	ASSFIDAGTGYGYT
.	TRBJ2-1	TRBV24-1	ATSASWNEQF
TRBD1	TRBJ2-7	TRBV7-3	ASSATGGAYEQY
TRBD1	TRBJ2-7	TRBV4-3	ASSQVTGTEQY
.	TRBJ2-1	TRBV5-1	ASSLNPPGQF
TRBD1	TRBJ1-6	TRBV7-2	ASSLRGQDNSPLH
.	TRBJ2-3	TRBV5-1	ASSHDGGVPDTQY
TRBD1	TRBJ2-7	TRBV6-1	ASSAGTGIPGYEQY
.	TRBJ2-4	TRBV7-2	ASSSGRLAKNIQY
.	TRBJ2-7	TRBV7-2	ASSLTRDKYEQY
TRBD1	TRBJ1-2	TRBV9	ASSAKGTGNRYGYT
TRBD2	TRBJ2-3	TRBV10-2	ASSEERGTDTQY
.	TRBJ2-4	TRBV5-1	ASSLENIQY
.	TRBJ1-1	TRBV28	ASSSPPGNTEAF
.	TRBJ2-1	TRBV24-1	ATSERDTSSYNEQF
.	TRBJ1-1	TRBV20-1	SARETENTEAF
.	TRBJ2-7	TRBV7-3	ASGSGDEQY
TRBD1	TRBJ2-6	TRBV12-3/TRBV12-4	AFRAGGVVFGANVLT
.	TRBJ1-6	TRBV9	ASSVAGQGNSPLH
.	TRBJ2-3	TRBV12-3/TRBV12-4	ASKETLNTDTQY
.	TRBJ1-2	TRBV29-1	SVDVGGTYGYT
.	TRBJ2-7	TRBV11-2	ASSKDLRVYEQY
.	TRBJ1-5	TRBV29-1	SVEETANQPQH
TRBD1	TRBJ2-5	TRBV11-2	ASSWTGPTKETQY
.	TRBJ1-1	TRBV20-1	SARGPLRDTEAF
.	TRBJ2-3	TRBV5-1	ASSWGQGPDTQY
.	TRBJ2-3	TRBV24-1	ATSDEFTQY
.	TRBJ1-5	TRBV6-6	ASSPGYQPQH
TRBD1	TRBJ2-1	TRBV6-5	ASSFLGQGAVNEQF
TRBD1	TRBJ1-2	TRBV25-1	ASSPQDRSVAGT
TRBD2	TRBJ2-5	TRBV10-3	AIRNSGSGRETQY
.	TRBJ2-2	TRBV5-1	ASKGNTGELF
TRBD1	TRBJ2-7	TRBV24-1	ATSDLGQPYEQY